The 2 T cell receptor beta chains given below trace back to one sample, sequenced in a study of blood T cell repertoires in COVID-19 (dated by TCRdb to between 2020 and 2021). The library was made by the immunoSEQ multiplex PCR assay. In its TCRdb copy, this immuneACCESS table keeps in-frame sequences only and misses some clones. Where compared with another copy, unresolved V genes explain less than half of these, and the others have no known cause. A total of 400,000 to 550,000 clones appear in this sample, 87% of them only once. Of the sample, about 2.1% falls within the top ten clones. The material sequenced was PBMCs or T cells enriched from blood (not recorded which). The receptors were gathered from a woman under 30 with acute COVID-19.

This chain links TRBV5-8 with TRBJ2-3, with D unclear. CDR1 is SGHTS, CDR2 YDEGEE, per germline. The CDR3 spans 14 residues. Between the trimmed V and J ends, which lost 3 bases and 5 bases, there was a span of 13 bases. The CDR3 loop is CASSSLRPGDTQYF. The DNA of the CDR3 is TGTGCCAGCAGCTCCTTAAGACCGGGAGATACGCAGTATTTT.

This chain joins TRBV18 and TRBJ2-7; 9 bases align to TRBD1. V shed 6 bases and J 4 bases; nucleotides not matched to a gene: 10. CDR3 length equals 15 residues. Looked up from germline, CDR1 is KGHSH and CDR2 is LQKENI. CDR3 sequence (DNA): TGTGCCAGCTCGTCCACAGGGGGCTATGAGTACGAGCAGTACTTC. Protein: CASSSTGGYEYEQYF.